This passage covers 10 T cell receptor beta chains from one sample sequenced in a study of shared clonotypes between healthy human individuals (dated by TCRdb to 2018 to 2021). Receptors were amplified or captured by the immunoSEQ multiplex PCR assay. The immuneACCESS repertoire file appears here via TCRdb, limited to in-frame rearrangements. These files lack a portion of the clones; in checked studies, under half of the deficit traces to unresolved V genes, and the cause of the others is not known. The sample data list about 2.4 million clones, and under 95% of these were observed just once. The leading ten clones occupy about 0.34% of the sample. Material: naive CD4+ T cells from PBMCs. Read against the paper, the sample's cell subset or site label means: CD45RA+ positively selected. All receptors derive from a man younger than 35 in good health. Some clones in this sample may be carry-over from other donors' samples.

The chain recombines TRBV2 with TRBJ2-6; TRBD1 matches 8 bases. CDR1 is SNHLY and CDR2 is FYNNEI in the germline V gene. The CDR3 has 15 residues. The trim removed 6 bases at V and 1 base at J, leaving 2 bases unmatched. The CDR3, as DNA: TGTGCCAGCAGACGGACAGGGTCTGGGGCCAACGTCCTGACTTTC. Its translation is CASRRTGSGANVLTF.

This clone was recorded only once. The genes are TRBV19 and TRBJ1-2; D is perhaps TRBD1 (5 bases). The V gene lost 7 bases and the J gene lost 6 bases, with 12 bases spanning the gap. This CDR3 spans 12 amino acids. Germline lookup yields CDR1 LNHDA and CDR2 SQIVND (reference sequence). CDR3 in amino acids: CASTGTKHGYTF. DNA of the CDR3: TGTGCCAGTACCGGGACCAAACATGGCTACACCTTC.

The chain recombines TRBV30 with TRBJ2-5, with 11 bases that match TRBD1. J gave up 11 bases and V 2 bases, and 22 bases lay outside the gene matches. The CDR3 sequence is 18 residues long. Germline V lookup: CDR1 GTSNPN, CDR2 SVGIG (reference sequence). The CDR3 loop is CAWSKTSFYGQGAREQYF. The CDR3 DNA reads TGTGCCTGGAGTAAAACCTCGTTTTACGGACAGGGGGCGCGTGAGCAGTACTTC.

The V and J genes are TRBV4-3 and TRBJ1-1; the match to TRBD1 covers 9 bases. The junction had 21 bases not matched to a gene; V was cut back by 0 bases and J by 4 bases. The V gene's germline CDR1 is LGHNA and CDR2 YSLEER. The CDR3 is 21 amino acids. The CDR3 bases are TGCGCCAGCAGCCAAGATTATTCCCCGGACAGGGGCTACGTCGCGGGCACTGAAGCTTTCTTT. Translated: CASSQDYSPDRGYVAGTEAFF.

V gene TRBV28 combines with J gene TRBJ2-7; D perhaps matches TRBD1 (5 bases). There are 14 residues in the CDR3. V dropped 1 base and J dropped 0 bases, with 7 bases sitting between them. Germline V CDR1 and CDR2: MDHEN, SYDVKM. CDR3 coding DNA: TGTGCCAGCAGTTTATCGGACATCTCCTACGAGCAGTACTTC. It specifies CASSLSDISYEQYF.

V is TRBV4-1 and J is TRBJ2-7; perhaps D is TRBD1 or TRBD2 (5 bases each). Germline V lookup: CDR1 MGHRA, CDR2 YSYEKL. The CDR3 is 15 amino acids. V was cut by 3 bases and J by 4 bases, with 16 bases left in between. The CDR3 sequence is CASSHARDGDYEQYF. CDR3 in DNA: TGCGCCAGCAGCCACGCCCGGGACGGCGATTACGAGCAGTACTTC.

The V gene is TRBV18, the J gene TRBJ2-3; TRBD2 aligns across 9 bases. Germline CDR1 reads KGHSH; CDR2 reads LQKENI. This CDR3 is built from 15 residues. J was trimmed by 8 bases and V by 2 bases; bases with no gene match: 8. CDR3 sequence reads: CASSPASGDLATQYF. CDR3 nucleotide sequence: TGTGCCAGCTCACCAGCTAGCGGGGATTTGGCTACGCAGTATTTT. Looking up the rest from reference TRBV18 and TRBJ2-3 gives the full variable domain: NAGVMQNPRHLVRRRGQEARLRCSPMKGHSHVYWYRQLPEEGLKFMVYLQKENIIDESGMPKERFSAEFPKEGPSILRIQQVVRGDSAAYFCASSPASGDLATQYFGPGTRLTVL.

The rearrangement joins TRBV19 to TRBJ2-7, with D possibly matching TRBD2 (5 bases). The CDR3 loop spans 13 amino acids. V was cut by 5 bases and J by 6 bases, with 14 bases left in between. Germline CDR1 is LNHDA and CDR2 is SQIVND (reference sequence). The CDR3 region is CASSSRGLGEQYF. In nucleotides, the CDR3 is TGTGCCAGTAGTTCTCGGGGATTAGGCGAGCAGTACTTC.

The V and J genes are TRBV11-2 and TRBJ2-2; tentatively, D is TRBD1 or TRBD2 (7 bases each). From germline, CDR1 is SGHAT and CDR2 FQNNGV. This CDR3 region has 14 residues. V lost 5 bases and J lost 6, with 13 bases in between. The CDR3 DNA reads as TGTGCCAGCAGCCCACAGGGGAGGGCCGGGGAGCTGTTTTTT. Protein sequence: CASSPQGRAGELFF.

This sequence joins TRBV6-6 and TRBJ1-4; a weak D match, TRBD1 (5 bases). This CDR3 spans 15 amino acids. Per germline, CDR1 MNHNY and CDR2 SVGAGI (reference sequence). V shed 6 bases and J shed 2 bases, with 13 bases lying between them. For the CDR3, the DNA is TGTGCCAGCAGCGAACGACGGGGCACTAATGAAAAACTGTTTTTT. This gives the protein CASSERRGTNEKLFF.